The rows below give T cell receptor beta chains drawn from one sample of a study of cytotoxic CD8 clonotypes in ibrutinib-treated CLL. Clones were sequenced by immunoSEQ multiplex PCR, and TCRdb holds only the in-frame ones, with some missing. The repertoire holds over 200,000 clones, with 75% to 80% as singletons. The sample consisted of PBMCs, taken after 12 months of ibrutinib treatment. Receptors were obtained from a human donor with chronic lymphocytic leukemia. Both conserved end residues are part of each CDR3.

TRBV6-4	CASSDRGAANYGYTF
TRBV4-1	CASSQGQGGKGDYQPQHF
TRBV19	CASRFGRGNTEAFF
TRBV5-1	CASSLYGSEYEQYF
TRBV5-1	CASSPAQGAAYNEQFF
TRBV14	CASSLGGGANNEQFF
TRBV5-5	CASSFQRANGYTF
TRBV11-2	CASSLRQGFWTGELFF
TRBV6-1	CASNLGQANTEAFF
TRBV4-1	CASSPRTSGSLRETQYF